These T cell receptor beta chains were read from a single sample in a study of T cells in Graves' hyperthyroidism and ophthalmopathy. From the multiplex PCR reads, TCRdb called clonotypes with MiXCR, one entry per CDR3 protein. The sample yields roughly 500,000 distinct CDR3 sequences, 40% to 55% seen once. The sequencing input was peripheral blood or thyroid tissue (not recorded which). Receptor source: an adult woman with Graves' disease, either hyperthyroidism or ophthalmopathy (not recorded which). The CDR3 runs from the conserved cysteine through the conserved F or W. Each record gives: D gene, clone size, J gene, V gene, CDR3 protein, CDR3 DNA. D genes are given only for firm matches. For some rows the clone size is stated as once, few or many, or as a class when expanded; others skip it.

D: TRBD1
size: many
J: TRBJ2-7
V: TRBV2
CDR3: CASSEEGQGAGVQYF
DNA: TGTGCCAGCAGTGAAGAAGGACAGGGGGCGGGCGTGCAGTACTTC

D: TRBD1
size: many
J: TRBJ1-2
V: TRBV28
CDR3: CASKRTGVANYGYTF
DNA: TGTGCCAGCAAACGGACAGGGGTCGCTAACTATGGCTACACCTTC

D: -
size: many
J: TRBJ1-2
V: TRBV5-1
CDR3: CASSRGDSDPSGYTF
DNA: TGCGCCAGCAGCCGAGGGGACTCCGACCCGAGCGGCTACACCTTC

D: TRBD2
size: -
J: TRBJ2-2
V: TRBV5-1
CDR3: CASRPTSGNTGELFF
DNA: TGCGCCAGTCGGCCAACTAGCGGGAACACCGGGGAGCTGTTTTTT

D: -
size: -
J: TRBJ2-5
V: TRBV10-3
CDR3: CAISEWDFKDQPQYF
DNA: TGTGCCATCAGTGAGTGGGACTTCAAGGATCAGCCCCAGTACTTC

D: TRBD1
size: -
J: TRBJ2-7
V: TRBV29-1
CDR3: CSVQTGGRYEQYF
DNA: TGCAGCGTCCAGACAGGGGGTCGATACGAGCAGTACTTC

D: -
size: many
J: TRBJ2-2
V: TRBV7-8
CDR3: CASSSIANTGELFF
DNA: TGTGCCAGTTCCAGCATCGCGAACACCGGGGAGCTGTTTTTT

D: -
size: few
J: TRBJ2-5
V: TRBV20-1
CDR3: CSASPLETQYF
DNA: TGCAGTGCTAGCCCACTAGAGACCCAGTACTTC

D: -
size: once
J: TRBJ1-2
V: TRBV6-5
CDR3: CASISGRAAGYTF
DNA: TGTGCCAGCATTAGCGGGAGGGCCGCGGGCTACACCTTC

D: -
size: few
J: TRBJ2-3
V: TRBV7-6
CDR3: CASSGAGPVDTQYF
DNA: TGTGCCAGCAGCGGGGCGGGACCCGTAGATACGCAGTATTTT

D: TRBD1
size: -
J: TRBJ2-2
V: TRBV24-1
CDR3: CASSSDRENTGELFF
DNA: TGTGCCAGCAGTTCCGACAGGGAGAACACCGGGGAGCTGTTTTTT

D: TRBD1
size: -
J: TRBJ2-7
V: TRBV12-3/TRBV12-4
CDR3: CASTDRGRGEQYF
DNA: TGTGCCAGCACCGACAGGGGGCGCGGAGAGCAGTACTTC

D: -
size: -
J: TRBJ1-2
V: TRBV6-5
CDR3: CASSYDSPSAGMKGQIYTF
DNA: TGTGCCAGCAGTTACGACAGTCCCTCCGCGGGCATGAAGGGTCAGATCTACACCTTC

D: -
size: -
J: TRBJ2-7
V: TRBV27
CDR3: CASSSVNTGEQYF
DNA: TGTGCCAGCAGTTCCGTGAACACCGGGGAGCAGTACTTC

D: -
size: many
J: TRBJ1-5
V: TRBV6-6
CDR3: CASSYRGDQPQHF
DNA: TGTGCCAGCAGTTACAGGGGGGATCAGCCCCAGCATTTT

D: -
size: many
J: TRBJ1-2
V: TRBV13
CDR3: CASSSQGGDGYTF
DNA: TGTGCCAGCAGCTCCCAGGGTGGCGATGGCTACACCTTC

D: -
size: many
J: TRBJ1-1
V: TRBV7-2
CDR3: CASSLVSWAPNTEAFF
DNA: TGTGCCAGCAGCCTCGTCTCCTGGGCCCCGAACACTGAAGCTTTCTTT

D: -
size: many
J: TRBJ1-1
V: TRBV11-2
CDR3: CASSLDRTFEAFF
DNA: TGTGCCAGCAGCTTAGACAGAACCTTTGAAGCTTTCTTT

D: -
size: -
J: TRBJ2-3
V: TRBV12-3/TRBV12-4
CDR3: CASDPGGSGTDTQYF
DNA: TGTGCCAGCGACCCCGGGGGAAGTGGCACAGATACGCAGTATTTT

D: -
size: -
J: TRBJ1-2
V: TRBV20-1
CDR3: CSASSAANYGYTF
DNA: TGCAGTGCTAGTAGCGCAGCTAACTATGGCTACACCTTC

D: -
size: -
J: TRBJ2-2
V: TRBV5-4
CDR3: CASSGGDRFGELFF
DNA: TGTGCCAGCAGCGGGGGCGACCGCTTCGGGGAGCTGTTTTTT

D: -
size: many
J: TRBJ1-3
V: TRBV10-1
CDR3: CASTLDLGDTIYF
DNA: TGCGCCAGCACCTTGGACCTCGGCGACACCATATATTTT

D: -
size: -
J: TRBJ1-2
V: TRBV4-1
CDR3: CASSQESSGRAYGYTF
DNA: TGCGCCAGCAGCCAAGAGAGCAGTGGGCGCGCCTATGGCTACACCTTC

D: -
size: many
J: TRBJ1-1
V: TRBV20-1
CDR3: CSARGPMNTEAFF
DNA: TGCAGTGCTAGGGGACCCATGAACACTGAAGCTTTCTTT